This TCR beta chain comes out of a study of blood T cell repertoires in COVID-19. Looking at the study overall: Donors in the United States, Italy and Spain gave samples during acute or convalescent COVID-19.

Seattle enrolled patients during active infection and tracked them longitudinally. Germline CDR1 reads MNHNY; CDR2 reads SVGAGI (reference sequence). The junction had 8 bases not matched to a gene; V was cut back by 7 bases and J by 7 bases. This CDR3 has 14 residues. In the original processing: Amplification from reference gene primers served as the basis for estimated nucleated cell counts. Sequenced by immunoSEQ multiplex PCR; TCRdb stores in-frame clones only, minus some. V, J and clone size reflect that table, while D and trimming were determined from the DNA. The table lists under 350,000 clones, 85% to 90% of them singletons, with 1.8% in the top ten.

Sequencing input: peripheral blood. The origin of this receptor is a woman in her thirties with COVID-19, enrolled during active disease. The chain links TRBV6-6 to TRBJ2-1; 9 bases match TRBD1. CDR3 region: CASKTGGSENEQFF. The CDR3 region has the DNA TGTGCCAGCAAAACAGGGGGCAGCGAGAATGAGCAGTTCTTC.